This T cell receptor beta chain appears in the sequencing data of a study of shared clonotypes between healthy human individuals. Whole-study findings and limits: The low donor count limited represented genetic and exposure-history diversity.

Template amounts of roughly 280 ng DNA, tens of thousands of T cell genomes, were employed in unsorted PBMC replicate PCRs. Scientists sequenced DNA from unsorted PBMC on ten immunoSEQ deep assay plates. The method was immunoSEQ multiplex PCR; TCRdb's version includes in-frame clones alone and lacks a portion of them. The data hold approximately 500,000 clones, with around 74% observed a single time. With respect to this clone: Its cognate antigen is unknown.

Donors comprised healthy HIV-negative adults lacking recent acute infections or vaccinations. Sequenced material: PBMCs. The TCR sequence derives from a woman aged 40 to 50 in good health. Some clones in this sample may be carry-over from other donors' samples.

The CDR3 is CASSYSAERERNEQYF. The CDR3 bases are TGTGCCAGCAGTTACTCCGCGGAGCGGGAGAGGAACGAGCAGTACTTC. V is TRBV6-6 and J is TRBJ2-7; 8 bases fit TRBD2. Germline V gene lookup returns CDR1 MNHNY and CDR2 SVGAGI (reference sequence). The V gene end was trimmed by 0 bases and the J gene end by 5 bases; junction bases not matched to a gene: 9. This CDR3 region has 16 residues.